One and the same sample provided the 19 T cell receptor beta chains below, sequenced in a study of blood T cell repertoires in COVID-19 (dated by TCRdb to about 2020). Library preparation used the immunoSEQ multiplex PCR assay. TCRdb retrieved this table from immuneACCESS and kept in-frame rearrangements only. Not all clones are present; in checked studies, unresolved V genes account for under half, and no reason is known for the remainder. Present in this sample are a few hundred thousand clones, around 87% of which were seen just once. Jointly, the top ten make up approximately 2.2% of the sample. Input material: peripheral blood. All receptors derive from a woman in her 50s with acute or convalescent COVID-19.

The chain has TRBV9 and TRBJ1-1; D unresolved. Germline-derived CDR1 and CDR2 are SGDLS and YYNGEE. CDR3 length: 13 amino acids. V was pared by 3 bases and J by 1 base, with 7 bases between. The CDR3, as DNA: TGTGCCAGCAGCGCCCGTCGGAACACTGAAGCTTTCTTT. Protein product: CASSARRNTEAFF.

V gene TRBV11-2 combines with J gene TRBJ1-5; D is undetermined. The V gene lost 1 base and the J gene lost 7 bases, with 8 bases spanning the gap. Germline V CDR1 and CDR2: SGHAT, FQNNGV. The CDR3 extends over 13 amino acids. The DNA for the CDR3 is TGTGCCAGCAGCTTAGGCTTCGGGCAGCCCCAGCATTTT. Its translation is CASSLGFGQPQHF.

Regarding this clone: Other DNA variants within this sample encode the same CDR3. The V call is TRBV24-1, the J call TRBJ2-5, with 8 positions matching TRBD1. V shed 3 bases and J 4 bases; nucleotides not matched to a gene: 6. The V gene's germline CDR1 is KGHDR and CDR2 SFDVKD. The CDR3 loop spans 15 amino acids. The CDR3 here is CATSDPQGAGETQYF. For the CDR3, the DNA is TGTGCCACCAGTGATCCTCAGGGGGCCGGAGAGACCCAGTACTTC.

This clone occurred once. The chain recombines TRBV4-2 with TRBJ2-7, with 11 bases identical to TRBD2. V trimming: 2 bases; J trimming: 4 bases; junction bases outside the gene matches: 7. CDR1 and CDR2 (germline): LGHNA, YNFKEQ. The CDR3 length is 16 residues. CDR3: CASSQPTSGGRYEQYF. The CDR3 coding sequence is TGTGCCAGCAGCCAACCTACTAGCGGGGGACGGTACGAGCAGTACTTC.

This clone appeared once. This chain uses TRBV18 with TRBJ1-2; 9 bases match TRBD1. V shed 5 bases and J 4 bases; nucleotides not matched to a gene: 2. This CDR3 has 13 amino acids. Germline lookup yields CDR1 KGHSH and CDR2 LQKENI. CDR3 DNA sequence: TGTGCCAGCTCATCGGACAGGGGCTATGGCTACACCTTC. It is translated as CASSSDRGYGYTF.

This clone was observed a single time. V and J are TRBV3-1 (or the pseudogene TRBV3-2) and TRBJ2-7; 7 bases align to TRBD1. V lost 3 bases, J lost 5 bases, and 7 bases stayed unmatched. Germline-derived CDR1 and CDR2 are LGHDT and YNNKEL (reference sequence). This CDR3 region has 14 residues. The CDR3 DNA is TGTGCCAGCAGCCAGGGACAGATATCGGACGAGCAGTACTTC. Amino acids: CASSQGQISDEQYF.

CDR3 region: CASSRGQEEFGELFF. The CDR3, as DNA: TGTGCCAGCAGCCGGGGACAGGAGGAATTTGGGGAGCTGTTTTTT. V and J are TRBV28 and TRBJ2-2, with 8 nucleotides matching TRBD1. V trimming: 6 bases; J trimming: 8 bases; junction bases outside the gene matches: 11. Germline assignment: CDR1 MDHEN and CDR2 SYDVKM. This CDR3 has 15 amino acids.

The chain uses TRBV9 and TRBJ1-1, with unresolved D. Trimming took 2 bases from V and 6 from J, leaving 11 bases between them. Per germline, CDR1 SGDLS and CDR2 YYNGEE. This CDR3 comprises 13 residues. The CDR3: CASSVQAMSEAFF. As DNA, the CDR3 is TGTGCCAGCAGCGTGCAGGCGATGTCTGAAGCTTTCTTT.

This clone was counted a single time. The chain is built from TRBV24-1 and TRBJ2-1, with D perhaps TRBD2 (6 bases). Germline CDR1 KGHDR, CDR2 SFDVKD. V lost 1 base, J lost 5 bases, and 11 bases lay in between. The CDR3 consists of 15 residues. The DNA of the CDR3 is TGTGCCACCAGTGATTTTAGGGCGGGGAACAATGAGCAGTTCTTC. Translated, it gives CATSDFRAGNNEQFF.

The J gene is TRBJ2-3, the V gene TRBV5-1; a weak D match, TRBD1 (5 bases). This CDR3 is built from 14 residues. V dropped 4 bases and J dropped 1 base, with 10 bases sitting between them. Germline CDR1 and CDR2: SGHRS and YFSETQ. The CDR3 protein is CASSRQGGTDTQYF. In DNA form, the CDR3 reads TGCGCCAGCAGCAGGCAAGGGGGCACAGATACGCAGTATTTT.

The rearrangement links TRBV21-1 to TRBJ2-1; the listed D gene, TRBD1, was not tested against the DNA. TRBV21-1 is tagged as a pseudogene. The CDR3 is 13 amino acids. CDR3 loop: CASSREFRDEQFF. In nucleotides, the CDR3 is TGTGCCAGCAGCAGGGAATTCAGGGATGAGCAGTTCTTC.

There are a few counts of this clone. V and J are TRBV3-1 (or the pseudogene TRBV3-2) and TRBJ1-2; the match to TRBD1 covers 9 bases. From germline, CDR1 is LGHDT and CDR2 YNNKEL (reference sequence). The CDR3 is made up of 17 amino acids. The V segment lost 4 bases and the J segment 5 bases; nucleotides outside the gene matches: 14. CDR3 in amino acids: CASSPLTGTGFAYGYTF. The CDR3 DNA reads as TGTGCCAGCAGCCCCCTAACCGGGACAGGGTTCGCATATGGCTACACCTTC.

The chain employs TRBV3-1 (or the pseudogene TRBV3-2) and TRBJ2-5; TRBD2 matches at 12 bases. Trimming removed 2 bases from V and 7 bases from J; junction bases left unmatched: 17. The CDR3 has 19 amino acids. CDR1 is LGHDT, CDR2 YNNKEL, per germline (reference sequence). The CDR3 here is CASSQYRFMTSGSRRTQYF. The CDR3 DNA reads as TGTGCCAGCAGCCAATATCGGTTTATGACTAGCGGGAGTAGGAGGACCCAGTACTTC.

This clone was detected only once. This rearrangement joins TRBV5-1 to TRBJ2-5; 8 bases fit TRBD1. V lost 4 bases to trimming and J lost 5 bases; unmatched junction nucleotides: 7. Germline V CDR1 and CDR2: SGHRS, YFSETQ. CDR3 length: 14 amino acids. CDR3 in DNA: TGCGCCAGCAGCATCGGACAGGGCGTGGAGACCCAGTACTTC. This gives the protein CASSIGQGVETQYF. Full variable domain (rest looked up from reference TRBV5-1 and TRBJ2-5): KAGVTQTPRYLIKTRGQQVTLSCSPISGHRSVSWYQQTPGQGLQFLFEYFSETQRNKGNFPGRFSGRQFSNSRSEMNVSTLELGDSALYLCASSIGQGVETQYFGPGTRLLVL.

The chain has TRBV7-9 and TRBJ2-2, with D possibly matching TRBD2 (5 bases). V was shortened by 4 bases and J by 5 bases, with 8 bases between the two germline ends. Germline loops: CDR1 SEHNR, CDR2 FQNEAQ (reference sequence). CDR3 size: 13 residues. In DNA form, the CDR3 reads TGTGCCAGCAGCTCGACGGGGACCGGGGAGCTGTTTTTT. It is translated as CASSSTGTGELFF.

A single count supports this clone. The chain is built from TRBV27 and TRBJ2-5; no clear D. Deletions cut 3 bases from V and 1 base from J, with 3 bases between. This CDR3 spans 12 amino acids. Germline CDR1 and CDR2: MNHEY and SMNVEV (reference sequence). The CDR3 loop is CASSFLQETQYF. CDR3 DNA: TGTGCCAGCAGTTTCCTCCAAGAGACCCAGTACTTC.

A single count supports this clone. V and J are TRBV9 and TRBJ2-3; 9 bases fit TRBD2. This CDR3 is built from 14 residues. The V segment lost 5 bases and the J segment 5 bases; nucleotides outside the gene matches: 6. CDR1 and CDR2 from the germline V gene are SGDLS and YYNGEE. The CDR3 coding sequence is TGTGCCAGCAGTAGCGGGAGTGGATTAGATACGCAGTATTTT. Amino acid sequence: CASSSGSGLDTQYF.

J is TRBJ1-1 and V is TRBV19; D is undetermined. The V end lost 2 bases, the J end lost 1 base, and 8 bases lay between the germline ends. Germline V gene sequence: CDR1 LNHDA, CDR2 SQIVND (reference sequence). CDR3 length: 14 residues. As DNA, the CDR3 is TGTGCCAGTAGTATATGGCCAGAGAACACTGAAGCTTTCTTT. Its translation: CASSIWPENTEAFF. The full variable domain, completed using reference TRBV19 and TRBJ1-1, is DGGITQSPKYLFRKEGQNVTLSCEQNLNHDAMYWYRQDPGQGLRLIYYSQIVNDFQKGDIAEGYSVSREKKESFPLTVTSAQKNPTAFYLCASSIWPENTEAFFGQGTRLTVV.

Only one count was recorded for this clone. CDR3 region: CASSAQGTRNTF. The CDR3 nucleotides read TGTGCCAGCAGCGCACAGGGGACGCGGAACACCTTC. The chain employs TRBV3-1 (or the pseudogene TRBV3-2) and TRBJ1-2; TRBD1 aligns across 7 bases. The CDR3 extends over 12 amino acids. J was trimmed by 12 bases and V by 5 bases; bases with no gene match: 9. From germline, CDR1 is LGHDT and CDR2 YNNKEL (reference sequence).